Following are 8 T cell receptor beta chains from one sample sequenced in a study of blood T cells in healthy people across ages. Alongside a J-beta primer mix, a sample-barcoded 5' primer served in a second PCR lasting about 6 to 11 cycles. Using its own MiXCR run on the 5' RACE reads, TCRdb lists one record per CDR3 protein. This table holds around 1,800,000 distinct CDR3 sequences, roughly 43% found once. Sequencing was performed on blood. The receptors originated from a human donor in good health.

This clonotype was counted a few times. J is TRBJ2-7 and V is TRBV10-3; 7 nucleotides line up with TRBD1. Losses at the gene ends were 2 bases for V and 2 bases for J; bases not matched to a gene: 6. From germline, CDR1 is ENHRY and CDR2 SYGVKD. The CDR3 extends over 15 amino acids. The CDR3 coding sequence is TGTGCCATCAGTGAGGAGGAACAGGGGCCCTACGAGCAGTACTTC. As protein: CAISEEEQGPYEQYF.

A few counts support this clonotype. The J gene is TRBJ2-3, the V gene TRBV6-2 or TRBV6-3; TRBD2 is a possible D gene (6 bases). V was shortened by 6 bases and J by 6 bases, with 19 bases between the two germline ends. CDR1 is MNHEY and CDR2 is SVGEGT in the germline V gene. The CDR3 loop spans 15 amino acids. CDR3 sequence: CASRLIADVPDTQYF. The CDR3, as DNA: TGTGCCAGCAGGCTAATAGCGGATGTTCCGGATACGCAGTATTTT.

This chain uses TRBV9 with TRBJ2-2; 11 positions agree with TRBD2. This CDR3 comprises 14 residues. J lost 5 bases, V lost 5 bases, and 2 bases had no gene match. CDR1 SGDLS and CDR2 YYNGEE come from the germline V gene. The CDR3 here is CASSWTSGTGELFF. In DNA form, the CDR3 reads TGTGCCAGCAGTTGGACTAGCGGGACCGGGGAGCTGTTTTTT.

This clonotype was detected once. CDR3 nucleotide sequence: TGTGCCAGCAGCCAGGACAGACAGGGGGACTATGGCTACACCTTC. Translated: CASSQDRQGDYGYTF. This chain links TRBV3-1 with TRBJ1-2, with 9 bases fitting TRBD1. This CDR3 has 15 residues. Germline V gene sequence: CDR1 LGHDT, CDR2 YNNKEL (reference sequence). Trimming at V came to 3 bases and at J to 3 bases, leaving 5 bases not matched to a gene.

In its sample, this clonotype was seen a few times. The J gene is TRBJ1-2, the V gene TRBV27; D remains unclear. V shed 6 bases and J shed 5 bases, with 16 bases lying between them. The length of the CDR3 is 14 residues. Germline lookup yields CDR1 MNHEY and CDR2 SMNVEV (reference sequence). The CDR3 sequence: CASSPTTRPYGYTF. DNA of the CDR3: TGTGCCAGCAGCCCTACGACTCGCCCTTATGGCTACACCTTC.

This clonotype has only a few counts. The gene calls are TRBV6-5 and TRBJ1-6; maybe TRBD1 (6 bases). V lost 9 bases and J 6 bases, leaving 12 bases between the germline ends. CDR3 length equals 13 residues. CDR1 and CDR2 from the germline V gene are MNHEY and SVGAGI. The CDR3 bases are TGTGCCAGTGCGGGACACCTTAATTCACCCCTCCACTTT. It yields the protein CASAGHLNSPLHF.

This chain links TRBV20-1 with TRBJ2-5, with a weak D call TRBD2 (6 bases). Germline V gene data show CDR1 as DFQATT and CDR2 as SNEGSKA (reference sequence). The CDR3 has 15 amino acids. Trimming left V 4 bases short and J 3 bases short, with 18 bases between. CDR3 in DNA: TGCAGTGCTACCCGACTAGGATGGCAGAAAGAGACCCAGTACTTC. This translates into CSATRLGWQKETQYF.

The chain employs TRBV4-3 and TRBJ2-7, with TRBD2 as a possible D gene (7 bases). The V gene's germline CDR1 is LGHNA and CDR2 YSLEER. V lost 2 bases and J 2 bases, leaving 13 bases between the germline ends. This CDR3 contains 15 residues. Written as DNA, the CDR3 is TGCGCCAGCAGCCAAACCTGGGGGGGGCCCTACGAGCAGTACTTC. As protein: CASSQTWGGPYEQYF.